The 15 T cell receptor beta chains below were found in one sample sequenced in a study of Tregs in tolerant kidney transplant recipients. Assay used: immunoSEQ multiplex PCR; TCRdb lists only in-frame clones, some missing. The data contain about 77,000 clones, 98% of them seen just once; the ten biggest clones take up around 0.51%. The source was CD4+ T cells from blood, collected before the transplant. These receptor sequences come from a human donor who received a combined kidney and bone marrow transplant.

The chain recombines TRBV5-5 with TRBJ1-1; TRBD1 aligns across 7 bases. The J segment lost 2 bases and the V segment lost 4 bases, leaving 5 bases of the junction unmatched. CDR3 length equals 14 residues. The germline gives CDR1 SGHKS, CDR2 YYEKEE (reference sequence). The CDR3 protein is CASSQTGVNTEAFF. The CDR3 DNA follows: TGTGCCAGCAGCCAAACAGGGGTTAACACTGAAGCTTTCTTT.

The chain employs TRBV11-3 and TRBJ2-7; D possibly corresponds to TRBD2 (5 bases). V was shortened by 1 base and J by 0 bases, with 22 bases between the two germline ends. The CDR3 contains 19 residues. CDR1 is SGHNT, CDR2 YENEEA, per germline. DNA of the CDR3: TGTGCCAGCAGCTTAGTTGGATTTAACACTGGCGGGTTCTCCTACGAGCAGTACTTC. Translation: CASSLVGFNTGGFSYEQYF.

The rearrangement uses TRBV12-5 and TRBJ1-3, with D hard to call. This CDR3 region has 14 residues. Trimming pared 7 bases from V and 0 bases from J, leaving 10 bases between. Germline V gene sequence: CDR1 LGHNT, CDR2 FRNRAP. The CDR3: CASAPSGSGNTIYF. Written as DNA, the CDR3 is TGTGCTAGTGCCCCCTCCGGCTCTGGAAACACCATATATTTT.

The chain uses TRBV2 and TRBJ2-7, with 7 bases lining up with TRBD1. The CDR3 runs to 15 residues. V was pared by 8 bases and J by 4 bases, with 14 bases of the junction left unmatched. Germline assignment: CDR1 SNHLY and CDR2 FYNNEI. In DNA form, the CDR3 reads TGTGCCAGCCGGGTCCGGGGACAGCATACGTACGAGCAGTACTTC. This gives the protein CASRVRGQHTYEQYF. Full variable domain (missing parts from reference TRBV2 and TRBJ2-7): EPEVTQTPSHQVTQMGQEVILRCVPISNHLYFYWYRQILGQKVEFLVSFYNNEISEKSEIFDDQFSVERPDGSNFTLKIRSTKLEDSAMYFCASRVRGQHTYEQYFGPGTRLTVT.

This chain links TRBV28 with TRBJ2-1; D is unresolved. Germline assignment: CDR1 MDHEN and CDR2 SYDVKM. Trimming pared 5 bases from V and 4 bases from J, leaving 6 bases between. The CDR3 sequence is 12 residues long. The CDR3 spells CASSRSYNEQFF. The CDR3 DNA reads TGTGCCAGCAGTCGTTCGTACAATGAGCAGTTCTTC.

The rearrangement uses TRBV7-2 and TRBJ1-1; tentative D call: TRBD1 (5 bases). Trimming removed 2 bases at V and 3 bases at J, with 10 bases between. This CDR3 has 14 residues. Germline assignment: CDR1 SGHTA and CDR2 FQGNSA. The CDR3 DNA is TGTGCCAGCAGCTTACAGGGTCAGTACACTGAAGCTTTCTTT. Protein sequence: CASSLQGQYTEAFF.

The CDR3 bases are TGCGCCAGCAGCCACCGAGCGGGGGGCCCATGGGATGAGCAGTTCTTC. This codes for CASSHRAGGPWDEQFF. The chain links TRBV4-3 to TRBJ2-1, with 9 bases aligning to TRBD2. V lost 3 bases to trimming and J lost 8 bases; unmatched junction nucleotides: 11. Germline CDR1 and CDR2: LGHNA and YSLEER. This CDR3 is 16 amino acids long.

The chain is built from TRBV11-3 and TRBJ2-3, with a weak D call TRBD2 (6 bases). Trimming took 1 base from V and 0 from J, leaving 8 bases between them. The CDR3 contains 15 residues. Germline loops: CDR1 SGHNT, CDR2 YENEEA. CDR3 nucleotide sequence: TGTGCCAGCAGCTTAGGGGGGACTAGCACAGATACGCAGTATTTT. This gives the protein CASSLGGTSTDTQYF.

The chain has TRBV7-2 and TRBJ2-7; D is perhaps TRBD1 (5 bases). V was cut by 4 bases and J by 6 bases, with 10 bases left in between. The CDR3 has 12 amino acids. Per the germline V gene, CDR1 is SGHTA and CDR2 is FQGNSA. CDR3 sequence (DNA): TGTGCCAGCAGCTCTTCCAGGGTCGAGCAGTACTTC. This translates into CASSSSRVEQYF.

The J gene is TRBJ2-7, the V gene TRBV11-3; 9 bases match TRBD1. Losses at the gene ends were 0 bases for V and 5 bases for J; bases not matched to a gene: 11. The CDR3 totals 17 residues. Germline CDR1 SGHNT, CDR2 YENEEA. The CDR3 reads CASSLDLTTGGRDEQYF. The CDR3, as DNA: TGTGCCAGCAGCTTAGATCTGACGACAGGGGGTCGGGACGAGCAGTACTTC.

The V call is TRBV25-1, the J call TRBJ1-4; 7 bases align to TRBD1. Germline V gene lookup returns CDR1 MGHDK and CDR2 SYGVNS. Unmatched junction bases numbered 9, after V lost 6 bases and J lost 5 bases. This CDR3 has 15 amino acids. The CDR3 bases are TGTGCCAGCAGCCCCAAACAGGGGTCAAATGAAAAACTGTTTTTT. Encoded protein: CASSPKQGSNEKLFF.

J is TRBJ1-2 and V is TRBV27; D possibly corresponds to TRBD1 (6 bases). The CDR3 has 13 residues. The germline CDR1 and CDR2 sequences are MNHEY and SMNVEV (reference sequence). V lost 4 bases and J 3 bases, leaving 9 bases between the germline ends. Here the CDR3 DNA reads TGTGCCAGCAGTTACCGACAGGACTATGGCTACACCTTC. Protein: CASSYRQDYGYTF.

The CDR3 DNA reads as TGTGCCAGCATACCCGCGAGTGATGGGGACAATTATGGCTACACCTTC. This translates into CASIPASDGDNYGYTF. This rearrangement joins TRBV28 to TRBJ1-2, with D perhaps matching TRBD1 (6 bases). The CDR3 spans 16 residues. V was cut by 7 bases and J by 5 bases, with 23 bases left in between. CDR1 and CDR2 (germline): MDHEN, SYDVKM.

The rearrangement uses TRBV18 and TRBJ2-2; 10 bases agree with TRBD2. J lost 2 bases, V lost 3 bases, and 9 bases had no gene match. Looked up from germline, CDR1 is KGHSH and CDR2 is LQKENI. The CDR3 length is 18 residues. CDR3 DNA: TGTGCCAGCTCACCCCCCCTAGCGGGGGCCTTAAACACCGGGGAGCTGTTTTTT. It is translated as CASSPPLAGALNTGELFF.

This rearrangement joins TRBV29-1 to TRBJ2-3; a weak D match, TRBD2 (6 bases). The ends were cut back, 4 bases at V and 4 bases at J, with 21 bases in the middle. The CDR3 loop spans 16 amino acids. From germline, CDR1 is SQVTM and CDR2 ANQGSEA. The CDR3 spells CSVGGVGPGFSDTQYF. In DNA form, the CDR3 reads TGCAGCGTTGGGGGGGTAGGGCCAGGGTTTTCAGATACGCAGTATTTT.